Detailed here is one T cell receptor (beta chain). This sample is drawn from a study of blood T cell repertoires in COVID-19. Study-level background: The United States, Italy and Spain were the sources of the acute and convalescent COVID-19 samples. Sample material is recorded as cDNA or gDNA derived from T cells, B-cell-depleted T cells, or PBMCs.

Deletions cut 2 bases from V and 2 bases from J, with 12 bases between. CDR3 size: 15 residues. Germline V lookup: CDR1 KGHSH, CDR2 LQKENI. Source study methods: Reference gene primer amplification gave nucleated cell count estimates. Assay: immunoSEQ multiplex PCR; the TCRdb copy retains only in-frame clones and omits some. V and J calls plus clone size are reproduced from that table; the DNA served to infer D and trimming. Of roughly 190,000 clones detected, approximately 86% appear once; the ten largest clones hold 20% to 25%. The chain is built from TRBV18 and TRBJ1-1; D is possibly TRBD1 (5 bases). The TCR was taken from a woman aged 35 to 49 in a cohort exposed to, infected with or recovered from COVID-19 (not recorded which). The sequencing input was PBMCs or T cells enriched from blood (not recorded which). The CDR3 nucleotides are TGTGCCAGCTCACCAAGGGGAGGTTATAACACTGAAGCTTTCTTT. It yields the protein CASSPRGGYNTEAFF.